Each of the 15 T cell receptor beta chains below was sequenced from the same sample in a study of T-cell memory formation after mild COVID-19. In TCRdb, the 5' RACE reads were re-called with MiXCR into one record per CDR3 protein. The repertoire holds 250,000 to 350,000 distinct CDR3 sequences, with 15% to 20% as singletons. Material for sequencing was PBMCs or a T cell subset sorted from them (not recorded which). These receptors originate from a man aged 18-30 years who had mild COVID-19 (a few samples of this study predate the infection). Cell type and time point are not known.

This sequence joins TRBV10-3 and TRBJ1-1; D possibly corresponds to TRBD1 (5 bases). The CDR3 is 14 residues long. Trimming removed 6 bases from V and 1 base from J, with 12 bases in between. From germline, CDR1 is ENHRY and CDR2 SYGVKD. This chain's CDR3 is CAIRMDDRNTEAFF. The CDR3 bases are TGTGCCATCAGGATGGACGACAGGAACACTGAAGCTTTCTTT.

The chain carries TRBV7-8 and TRBJ2-2; 8 positions agree with TRBD1. With 8 bases clipped from V and 3 bases from J, the junction kept 5 bases outside the gene matches. The CDR3 extends over 14 amino acids. Looked up from germline, CDR1 is SGHVS and CDR2 is FQNEAQ. CDR3 residues: CASALDRDTGELFF. The DNA for the CDR3 is TGTGCCAGCGCCTTGGACAGGGACACCGGGGAGCTGTTTTTT.

This chain joins TRBV20-1 and TRBJ2-6; D possibly corresponds to TRBD1 (6 bases). The V and J ends lost 6 bases and 4 bases respectively, with 13 bases between them. This CDR3 has 14 amino acids. The V gene's germline CDR1 is DFQATT and CDR2 SNEGSKA (reference sequence). The CDR3 region is CSASQGLGANVLTF. Written as DNA, the CDR3 is TGCAGTGCCTCACAGGGATTAGGGGCCAACGTCCTGACTTTC.

The V and J genes are TRBV6-5 and TRBJ1-1; tentatively, D is TRBD1 (6 bases). Germline V CDR1 and CDR2: MNHEY, SVGAGI. V gave up 9 bases and J gave up 1 base, with 12 bases separating them. The CDR3 is 13 amino acids. Here the CDR3 reads CARGGRTNTEAFF. CDR3 in DNA: TGTGCCAGGGGGGGGCGAACGAACACTGAAGCTTTCTTT.

This clonotype was counted a single time. The chain combines TRBV3-1 with TRBJ1-4; possibly TRBD1 for D (6 bases). Germline CDR1 reads LGHDT; CDR2 reads YNNKEL (reference sequence). The CDR3 runs 16 residues. The germline V and J ends were trimmed by 1 base and 7 bases, with 16 bases remaining between them. CDR3 bases: TGTGCCAGCAGCCAAGGGGACACCCCGCGGATTGAAAAACTGTTTTTT. Translated, it gives CASSQGDTPRIEKLFF.

This clonotype has ten or more counts. This chain uses TRBV24-1 with TRBJ2-1; 11 bases are shared with TRBD2. The germline V gene has CDR1 KGHDR and CDR2 SFDVKD. The CDR3 totals 16 residues. The J segment lost 4 bases and the V segment lost 2 bases, leaving 3 bases of the junction unmatched. CDR3 sequence reads: CATSDSGTSGYNEQFF. The CDR3 region has the DNA TGTGCCACCAGTGATTCCGGGACTAGCGGATACAATGAGCAGTTCTTC.

This clonotype showed up just a few times. The chain is built from TRBV29-1 and TRBJ2-5; D remains unclear. The CDR3 is 11 amino acids. Germline-derived CDR1 and CDR2 are SQVTM and ANQGSEA. Between the trimmed V and J ends, which lost 4 bases and 5 bases, there was a span of 8 bases. CDR3 protein: CSVGVTETQYF. Written as DNA, the CDR3 is TGCAGCGTTGGGGTCACGGAGACCCAGTACTTC. Full variable domain (remainder filled in from reference TRBV29-1 and TRBJ2-5): SAVISQKPSRDICQRGTSLTIQCQVDSQVTMMFWYRQQPGQSLTLIATANQGSEATYESGFVIDKFPISRPNLTFSTLTVSNMSPEDSSIYLCSVGVTETQYFGPGTRLLVL.

The rearrangement links TRBV7-9 to TRBJ2-7; tentatively, D is TRBD2 (6 bases). The V gene lost 3 bases and the J gene lost 1 base, with 13 bases spanning the gap. The CDR3 extends over 15 amino acids. Looked up from germline, CDR1 is SEHNR and CDR2 is FQNEAQ (reference sequence). The CDR3 loop is CASSLRGLDSYEQYF. The DNA for the CDR3 is TGTGCCAGCAGCTTGCGGGGTCTAGATTCCTACGAGCAGTACTTC.

This chain uses TRBV7-9 with TRBJ2-3; 9 nucleotides line up with TRBD2. The V gene end was trimmed by 5 bases and the J gene end by 2 bases; junction bases not matched to a gene: 8. CDR3 length: 16 amino acids. Germline V lookup: CDR1 SEHNR, CDR2 FQNEAQ (reference sequence). As DNA, the CDR3 is TGTGCCAGCAGCGGCCGGGTAGCGGGGGTCACAGATACGCAGTATTTT. As protein: CASSGRVAGVTDTQYF.

V usage is TRBV29-1 and J usage is TRBJ2-3; TRBD2 agrees at 7 bases. V gave up 6 bases and J gave up 1 base; unmatched junction bases: 4. The germline V gene encodes CDR1 SQVTM and CDR2 ANQGSEA. This CDR3 is built from 13 residues. In nucleotides, the CDR3 is TGCAGCGTGGGGGACTACCGCACAGATACGCAGTATTTT. Translated: CSVGDYRTDTQYF.

The genes are TRBV6-2 or TRBV6-3 and TRBJ2-7; TRBD2 aligns across 13 bases. The germline V gene has CDR1 MNHEY and CDR2 SVGEGT. Trimming cost V 6 bases and J 6 bases; bases outside gene matches: 8. There are 15 residues in the CDR3. CDR3 protein: CASRGTSGVIPEQYF. The CDR3 DNA reads TGTGCCAGCAGGGGGACTAGCGGGGTCATCCCCGAGCAGTACTTC.

This clonotype appeared a few times. The chain has TRBV7-9 and TRBJ1-1; no definite D call. Germline assignment: CDR1 SEHNR and CDR2 FQNEAQ (reference sequence). The ends were cut back, 0 bases at V and 3 bases at J, with 8 bases in the middle. The CDR3 totals 14 residues. CDR3 nucleotide sequence: TGTGCCAGCAGCTTAGCGAATCGGTACACTGAAGCTTTCTTT. Protein product: CASSLANRYTEAFF.

This clonotype occurred a few times. The chain recombines TRBV20-1 with TRBJ2-4; 7 nucleotides match TRBD1. This CDR3 has 14 amino acids. From germline, CDR1 is DFQATT and CDR2 SNEGSKA (reference sequence). The CDR3 DNA reads TGCGGGGCCATAATACAGGGGGCCAAAAACATTCAGTACTTC. Its translation is CGAIIQGAKNIQYF.

This clonotype has only a few counts. CDR3 in amino acids: CASSFTPGFTEAFF. The CDR3 coding sequence is TGTGCCAGCAGCTTCACCCCAGGGTTCACTGAAGCTTTCTTT. This chain connects TRBV7-3 to TRBJ1-1; D perhaps matches TRBD1 (5 bases). Germline V lookup: CDR1 SGHTA, CDR2 FQGTGA. Trimming removed 3 bases from V and 4 bases from J, with 12 bases in between. The CDR3 has 14 residues. The variable domain in full, with the rest retrieved from reference TRBV7-3 and TRBJ1-1, is GAGVSQTPSNKVTEKGKYVELRCDPISGHTALYWYRQSLGQGPEFLIYFQGTGAADDSGLPNDRFFAVRPEGSVSTLKIQRTERGDSAVYLCASSFTPGFTEAFFGQGTRLTVV.

This clonotype was observed a few times. The chain combines TRBV9 with TRBJ2-5, with 7 bases fitting TRBD1. The CDR3 covers 13 residues. V shed 5 bases, J shed 5 bases, and the junction held 6 bases outside the gene matches. The germline V gene has CDR1 SGDLS and CDR2 YYNGEE. The CDR3 sequence: CASRHTGEETQYF. The DNA for the CDR3 is TGTGCCAGCAGGCATACAGGGGAGGAGACCCAGTACTTC. Using reference TRBV9 and TRBJ2-5 for the parts outside the CDR3, the full variable domain is DSGVTQTPKHLITATGQRVTLRCSPRSGDLSVYWYQQSLDQGLQFLIQYYNGEERAKGNILERFSAQQFPDLHSELNLSSLELGDSALYFCASRHTGEETQYFGPGTRLLVL.